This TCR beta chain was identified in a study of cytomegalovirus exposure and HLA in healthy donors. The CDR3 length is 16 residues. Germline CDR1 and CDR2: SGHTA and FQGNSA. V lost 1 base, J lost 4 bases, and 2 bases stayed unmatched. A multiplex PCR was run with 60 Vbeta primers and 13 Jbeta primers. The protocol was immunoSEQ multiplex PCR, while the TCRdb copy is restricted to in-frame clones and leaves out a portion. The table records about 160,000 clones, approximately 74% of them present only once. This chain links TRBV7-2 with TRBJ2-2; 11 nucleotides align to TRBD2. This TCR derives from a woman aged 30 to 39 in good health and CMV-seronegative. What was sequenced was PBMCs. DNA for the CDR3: TGTGCCAGCAGCTTAGTTGGGACTAGCGGCACCGGGGAGCTGTTTTTT. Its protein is CASSLVGTSGTGELFF.